Below are 14 T cell receptor beta chains sequenced from a single sample in a study of T cells in Graves' hyperthyroidism and ophthalmopathy. Authors of the study amplified TCR beta CDR3 regions from RNA transcripts. With the HTBI primer set, the TCR CDR3 went through a first round of RT-PCR. TCRdb used MiXCR to reprocess the multiplex PCR reads, holding one entry per CDR3 protein. Of 300,000 to 450,000 distinct CDR3 sequences listed, more than 11% are singletons. Material: blood. The receptors were gathered from a woman aged 60-75 years with Graves' hyperthyroidism.

This clonotype was seen a few times. This rearrangement joins TRBV2 to TRBJ2-3, with TRBD2 matching 12 bases. J lost 0 bases, V lost 6 bases, and 4 bases had no gene match. Germline values: CDR1 SNHLY, CDR2 FYNNEI. The CDR3 spans 16 residues. The CDR3: CASRNGLAGSTDTQYF. The CDR3 DNA reads TGTGCCAGCAGGAACGGACTAGCGGGGAGCACAGATACGCAGTATTTT.

This clonotype occurred a few times. The J gene is TRBJ2-6, the V gene TRBV5-6; D uncertain. Between the trimmed V and J ends, which lost 3 bases and 5 bases, there was a span of 6 bases. The CDR3 is 13 amino acids. The germline V gene encodes CDR1 SGHDT and CDR2 YYEEEE. In nucleotides, the CDR3 is TGTGCCAGCAGCTCTGATTGGGCCAACGTCCTGACTTTC. Translating it yields CASSSDWANVLTF. Drawing the rest from reference TRBV5-6 and TRBJ2-6, the complete variable domain is DAGVTQSPTHLIKTRGQQVTLRCSPKSGHDTVSWYQQALGQGPQFIFQYYEEEERQRGNFPDRFSGHQFPNYSSELNVNALLLGDSALYLCASSSDWANVLTFGAGSRLTVL.

This clonotype occurred many times. CDR3 DNA sequence: TGTGCCAGCAGGGGCTTGGAGCAGTACTTC. Translating it yields CASRGLEQYF. The chain recombines TRBV2 with TRBJ2-7; D not resolved. This CDR3 is 10 amino acids long. Germline CDR1 SNHLY, CDR2 FYNNEI. With 6 bases removed from V and 7 bases from J, the gap between germline ends came to 7 bases.

CDR3 in DNA: TGTGCCAGCAGCTCATCATGGGGGACTATCCTTTACAATGAGCAGTTCTTC. Translation: CASSSSWGTILYNEQFF. The chain employs TRBV7-9 and TRBJ2-1; 7 nucleotides line up with TRBD2. Germline CDR1 reads SEHNR; CDR2 reads FQNEAQ (reference sequence). The CDR3 loop spans 17 amino acids. Trimming at V came to 4 bases and at J to 4 bases, leaving 13 bases not matched to a gene.

As to this clonotype: Being one base from a much bigger clone, this may be a read error. The genes are TRBV10-3 and TRBJ2-5; D may be TRBD2 (6 bases). Germline CDR1 reads ENHRY; CDR2 reads SYGVKD. The CDR3 is 15 residues long. Trimming took off 1 base at V and 9 bases at J, with 18 bases between the two ends. CDR3 DNA: TGTGCCATCAGTGAGTTGCCCGCCTCGGGGGAGGCCCAGTACTTC. This gives the protein CAISELPASGEAQYF.

This clonotype was detected ten times or more. This chain uses TRBV6-1 with TRBJ2-7; TRBD2 matches 11 bases. The CDR3 spans 15 residues. Trimming at V came to 5 bases and at J to 4 bases, leaving 7 bases not matched to a gene. Germline V gives CDR1 MNHNS, CDR2 SASEGT. The CDR3 DNA reads as TGTGCCAGCAGTTACACTAGCGGGAGCGCATACGAGCAGTACTTC. Encoded protein: CASSYTSGSAYEQYF.

This clonotype has ten or more counts. The rearrangement links TRBV10-3 to TRBJ2-1; tentatively, D is TRBD1 or TRBD2 (6 bases each). This CDR3 contains 16 residues. The germline V gene has CDR1 ENHRY and CDR2 SYGVKD. V lost 0 bases and J 0 bases, leaving 9 bases between the germline ends. The CDR3 bases are TGTGCCATCAGTGAGTCAGGGGGAGGCTCCTACAATGAGCAGTTCTTC. Its translation: CAISESGGGSYNEQFF.

V and J are TRBV19 and TRBJ2-7; a possible D gene is TRBD1 (5 bases). V was clipped by 3 bases and J by 0 bases, with 6 bases between them. The CDR3 runs to 13 residues. Germline V gives CDR1 LNHDA, CDR2 SQIVND (reference sequence). As DNA, the CDR3 is TGTGCCAGTAGTATGGACAACTCCTACGAGCAGTACTTC. This codes for CASSMDNSYEQYF.

This clonotype was recorded at least ten times. V gene TRBV12-3 or TRBV12-4 combines with J gene TRBJ1-5; D might be TRBD1 (5 bases). The CDR3 consists of 12 residues. The V end lost 7 bases, the J end lost 2 bases, and 6 bases lay between the germline ends. The CDR3, as DNA: TGTGCCAGCACGGGGGGCAATCAGCCCCAGCATTTT. Encoded protein: CASTGGNQPQHF.

In this sample, this clonotype turned up many times. The chain joins TRBV7-2 to TRBJ2-5; 11 nucleotides line up with TRBD2. This CDR3 has 15 amino acids. Looked up from germline, CDR1 is SGHTA and CDR2 is FQGNSA. V trimming: 5 bases; J trimming: 5 bases; junction bases outside the gene matches: 7. The CDR3 region is CASSPSSGRGETQYF. CDR3 in DNA: TGTGCCAGCAGCCCCAGTAGCGGGAGGGGGGAGACCCAGTACTTC.

The chain joins TRBV27 to TRBJ1-1; D gene ambiguous. In germline, CDR1 is MNHEY, CDR2 SMNVEV (reference sequence). CDR3 length: 13 residues. The V and J ends lost 6 bases and 7 bases respectively, with 15 bases between them. DNA for the CDR3: TGTGCCAGCAGGCGTTTTGACGCCCTTGAAGCTTTCTTT. The encoded protein is CASRRFDALEAFF.

The chain uses TRBV28 and TRBJ1-5; weak D call: TRBD1 (5 bases). Per germline, CDR1 MDHEN and CDR2 SYDVKM. Trimming left V 8 bases short and J 2 bases short, with 13 bases between. The CDR3 covers 14 residues. The CDR3 DNA follows: TGTGCCAGCCTTATCCAGGGCGGCAATCAGCCCCAGCATTTT. Amino acid sequence: CASLIQGGNQPQHF.

This clonotype occurred many times. The chain links TRBV3-1 to TRBJ1-2; possibly TRBD1 for D (5 bases). The CDR3 runs 16 residues. Germline V lookup: CDR1 LGHDT, CDR2 YNNKEL (reference sequence). V lost 1 base, J lost 7 bases, and 19 bases lay in between. The CDR3 DNA is TGTGCCAGCAGCCAAGCTACCGGACACCTAGGGCTTGGCTACACCTTC. This gives the protein CASSQATGHLGLGYTF.

This clonotype appeared many times. V is TRBV5-6 and J is TRBJ2-7; 10 positions agree with TRBD1. V shed 3 bases and J 0 bases; nucleotides not matched to a gene: 6. CDR3 size: 16 residues. Germline V CDR1 and CDR2: SGHDT, YYEEEE. The DNA of the CDR3 is TGTGCCAGCAGCTGGCGGGGACAGGGGTACTCCTACGAGCAGTACTTC. Residues: CASSWRGQGYSYEQYF.